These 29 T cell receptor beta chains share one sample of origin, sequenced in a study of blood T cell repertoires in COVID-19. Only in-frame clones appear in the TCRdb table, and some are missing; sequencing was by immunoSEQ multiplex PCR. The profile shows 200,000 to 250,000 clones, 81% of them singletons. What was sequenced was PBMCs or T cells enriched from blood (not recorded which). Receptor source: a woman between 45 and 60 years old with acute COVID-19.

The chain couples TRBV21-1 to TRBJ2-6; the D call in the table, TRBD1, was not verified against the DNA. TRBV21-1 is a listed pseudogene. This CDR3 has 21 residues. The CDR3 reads CASSRKGQGVRNSSGANVLTF. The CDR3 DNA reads TGTGCCAGCAGCAGGAAGGGACAGGGGGTCCGAAATAGCTCTGGGGCCAACGTCCTGACTTTC.

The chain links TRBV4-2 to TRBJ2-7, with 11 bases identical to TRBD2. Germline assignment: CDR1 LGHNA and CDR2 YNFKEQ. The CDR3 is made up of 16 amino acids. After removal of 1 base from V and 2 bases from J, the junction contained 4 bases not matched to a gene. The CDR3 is CASSQATSGRTYEQYF. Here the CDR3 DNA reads TGTGCCAGCAGCCAAGCTACTAGCGGGAGAACCTACGAGCAGTACTTC.

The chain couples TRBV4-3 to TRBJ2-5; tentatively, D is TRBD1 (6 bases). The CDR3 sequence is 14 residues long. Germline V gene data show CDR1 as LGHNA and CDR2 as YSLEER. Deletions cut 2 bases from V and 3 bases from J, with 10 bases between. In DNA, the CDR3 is TGCGCCAGCAGCCAAACGGGACAAGAAGAGACCCAGTACTTC. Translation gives CASSQTGQEETQYF.

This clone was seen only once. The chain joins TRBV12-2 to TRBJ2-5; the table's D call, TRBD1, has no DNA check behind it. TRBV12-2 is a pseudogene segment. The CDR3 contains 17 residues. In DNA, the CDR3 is TGTGCAAGTCGCCCCTTACAGGGGGAGGCCCAGGGGGAGACCCAGTACTTC. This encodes CASRPLQGEAQGETQYF.

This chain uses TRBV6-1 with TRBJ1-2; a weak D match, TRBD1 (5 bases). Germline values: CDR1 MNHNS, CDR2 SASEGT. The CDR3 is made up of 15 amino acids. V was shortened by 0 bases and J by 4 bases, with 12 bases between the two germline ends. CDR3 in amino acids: CASSEASGTFYGYTF. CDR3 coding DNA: TGTGCCAGCAGTGAAGCGTCCGGGACTTTCTATGGCTACACCTTC.

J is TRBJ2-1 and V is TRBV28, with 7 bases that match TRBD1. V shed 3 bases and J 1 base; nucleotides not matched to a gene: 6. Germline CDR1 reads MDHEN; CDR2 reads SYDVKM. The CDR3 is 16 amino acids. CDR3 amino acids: CASSFSTGQSYNEQFF. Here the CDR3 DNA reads TGTGCCAGCAGTTTTTCGACAGGGCAGTCCTACAATGAGCAGTTCTTC.

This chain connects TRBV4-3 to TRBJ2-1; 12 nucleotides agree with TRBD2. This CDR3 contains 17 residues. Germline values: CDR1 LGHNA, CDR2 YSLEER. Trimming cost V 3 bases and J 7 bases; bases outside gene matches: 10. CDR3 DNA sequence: TGCGCCAGCAGCCACGGTGCCCGACTAGCGGGAGCTAATGAGCAGTTCTTC. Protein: CASSHGARLAGANEQFF.

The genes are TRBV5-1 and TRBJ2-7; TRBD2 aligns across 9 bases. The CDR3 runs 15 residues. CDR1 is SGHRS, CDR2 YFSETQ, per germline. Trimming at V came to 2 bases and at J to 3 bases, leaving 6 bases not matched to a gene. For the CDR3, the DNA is TGCGCCAGCAGCTTATCGACTAGCGGACTCTACGAGCAGTACTTC. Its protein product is CASSLSTSGLYEQYF.

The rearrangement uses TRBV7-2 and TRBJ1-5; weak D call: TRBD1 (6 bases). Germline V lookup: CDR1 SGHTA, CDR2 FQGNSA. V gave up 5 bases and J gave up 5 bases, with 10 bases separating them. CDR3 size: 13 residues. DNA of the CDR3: TGTGCCAGCAGCACCGGACAGTATCAGCCCCAGCATTTT. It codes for CASSTGQYQPQHF.

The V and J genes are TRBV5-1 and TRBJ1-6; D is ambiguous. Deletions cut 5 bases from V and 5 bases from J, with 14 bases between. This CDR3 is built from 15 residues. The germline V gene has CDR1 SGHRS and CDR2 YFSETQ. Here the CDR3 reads CASREGPRDNSPLHF. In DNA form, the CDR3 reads TGCGCCAGCAGAGAGGGCCCAAGGGATAATTCACCCCTCCACTTT.

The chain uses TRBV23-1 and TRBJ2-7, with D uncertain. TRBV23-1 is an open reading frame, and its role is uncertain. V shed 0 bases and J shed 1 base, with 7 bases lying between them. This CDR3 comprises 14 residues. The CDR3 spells CASSQSATSYEQYF. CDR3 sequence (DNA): TGCGCCAGCAGTCAATCGGCGACATCCTACGAGCAGTACTTC.

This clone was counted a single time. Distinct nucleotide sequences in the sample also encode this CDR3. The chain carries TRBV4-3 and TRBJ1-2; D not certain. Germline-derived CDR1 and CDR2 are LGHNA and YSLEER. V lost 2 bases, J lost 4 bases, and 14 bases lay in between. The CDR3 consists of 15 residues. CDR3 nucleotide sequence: TGCGCCAGCAGCCAACAAACGGGAGGGATCTATGGCTACACCTTC. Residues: CASSQQTGGIYGYTF.

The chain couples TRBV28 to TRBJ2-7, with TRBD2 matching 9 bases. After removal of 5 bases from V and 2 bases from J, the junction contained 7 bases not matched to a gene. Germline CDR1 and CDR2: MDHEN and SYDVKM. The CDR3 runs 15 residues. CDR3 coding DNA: TGTGCCAGCAGTCTACTTCTAGCGGGGCCCTACGAGCAGTACTTC. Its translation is CASSLLLAGPYEQYF. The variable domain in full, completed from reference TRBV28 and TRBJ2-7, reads DVKVTQSSRYLVKRTGEKVFLECVQDMDHENMFWYRQDPGLGLRLIYFSYDVKMKEKGDIPEGYSVSREKKERFSLILESASTNQTSMYLCASSLLLAGPYEQYFGPGTRLTVT.

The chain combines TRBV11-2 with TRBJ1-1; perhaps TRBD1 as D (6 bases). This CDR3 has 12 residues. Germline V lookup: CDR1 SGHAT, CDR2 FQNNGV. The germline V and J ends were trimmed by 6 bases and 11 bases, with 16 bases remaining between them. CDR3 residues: CASRAQGPAAFF. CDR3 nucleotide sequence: TGTGCCAGCAGGGCACAGGGCCCAGCGGCTTTCTTT.

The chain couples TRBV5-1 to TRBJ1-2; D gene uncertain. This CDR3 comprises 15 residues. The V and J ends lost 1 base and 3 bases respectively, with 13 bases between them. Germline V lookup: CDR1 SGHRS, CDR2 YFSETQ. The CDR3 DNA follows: TGCGCCAGCAGCTTGATAGGGAGTGAGGACTATGGCTACACCTTC. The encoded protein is CASSLIGSEDYGYTF.

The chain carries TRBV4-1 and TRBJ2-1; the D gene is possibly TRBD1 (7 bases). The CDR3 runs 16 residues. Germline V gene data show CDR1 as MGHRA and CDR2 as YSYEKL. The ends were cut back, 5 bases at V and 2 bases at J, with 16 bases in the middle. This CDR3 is CASSSGGQMTYNEQFF. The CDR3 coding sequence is TGCGCCAGCAGCTCCGGGGGACAGATGACCTACAATGAGCAGTTCTTC.

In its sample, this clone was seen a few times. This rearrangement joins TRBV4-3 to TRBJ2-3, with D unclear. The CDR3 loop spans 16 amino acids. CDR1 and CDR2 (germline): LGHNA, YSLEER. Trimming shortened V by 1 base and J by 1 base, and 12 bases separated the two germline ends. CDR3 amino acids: CASSQGTTPRTDTQYF. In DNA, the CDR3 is TGCGCCAGCAGCCAAGGCACGACACCACGCACAGATACGCAGTATTTT.

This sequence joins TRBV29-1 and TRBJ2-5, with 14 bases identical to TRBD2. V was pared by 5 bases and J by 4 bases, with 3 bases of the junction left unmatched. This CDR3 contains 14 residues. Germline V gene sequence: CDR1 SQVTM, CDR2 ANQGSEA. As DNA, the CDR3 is TGCAGCGTTCGGGGACTAGCGGGAGCAGAGACCCAGTACTTC. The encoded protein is CSVRGLAGAETQYF.

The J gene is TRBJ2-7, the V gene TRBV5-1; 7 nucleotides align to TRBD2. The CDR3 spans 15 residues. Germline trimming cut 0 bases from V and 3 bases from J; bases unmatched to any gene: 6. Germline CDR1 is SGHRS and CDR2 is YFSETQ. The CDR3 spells CASSLAVAGNYEQYF. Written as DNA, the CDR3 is TGCGCCAGCAGCTTGGCGGTAGCGGGTAACTACGAGCAGTACTTC.

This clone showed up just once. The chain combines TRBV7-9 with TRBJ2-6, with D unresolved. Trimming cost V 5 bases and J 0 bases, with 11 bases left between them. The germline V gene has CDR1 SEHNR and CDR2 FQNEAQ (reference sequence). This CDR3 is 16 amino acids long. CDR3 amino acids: CASSPPRVSGANVLTF. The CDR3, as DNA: TGTGCCAGCAGCCCACCACGGGTCTCTGGGGCCAACGTCCTGACTTTC.

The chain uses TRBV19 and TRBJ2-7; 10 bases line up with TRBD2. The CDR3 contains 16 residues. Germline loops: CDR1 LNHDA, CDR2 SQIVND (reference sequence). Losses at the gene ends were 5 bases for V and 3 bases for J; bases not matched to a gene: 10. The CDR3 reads CASSPSGSFSGYEQYF. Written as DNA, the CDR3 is TGTGCCAGTAGTCCTAGCGGGAGTTTCTCTGGCTACGAGCAGTACTTC. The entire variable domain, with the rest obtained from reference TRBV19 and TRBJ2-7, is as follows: DGGITQSPKYLFRKEGQNVTLSCEQNLNHDAMYWYRQDPGQGLRLIYYSQIVNDFQKGDIAEGYSVSREKKESFPLTVTSAQKNPTAFYLCASSPSGSFSGYEQYFGPGTRLTVT.

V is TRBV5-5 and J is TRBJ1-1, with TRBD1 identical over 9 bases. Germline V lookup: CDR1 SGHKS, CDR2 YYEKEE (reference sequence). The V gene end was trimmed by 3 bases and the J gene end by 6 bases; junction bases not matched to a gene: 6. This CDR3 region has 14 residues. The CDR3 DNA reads TGTGCCAGCAGCTCGGACAGGGGTTTGGCTGAAGCTTTCTTT. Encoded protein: CASSSDRGLAEAFF.

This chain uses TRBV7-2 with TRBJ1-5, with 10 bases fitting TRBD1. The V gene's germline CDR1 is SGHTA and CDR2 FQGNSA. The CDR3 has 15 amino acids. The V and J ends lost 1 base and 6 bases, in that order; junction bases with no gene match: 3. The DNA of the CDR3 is TGTGCCAGCAGCTTAGTCGGGACAGGGGTTCAGCCCCAGCATTTT. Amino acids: CASSLVGTGVQPQHF.

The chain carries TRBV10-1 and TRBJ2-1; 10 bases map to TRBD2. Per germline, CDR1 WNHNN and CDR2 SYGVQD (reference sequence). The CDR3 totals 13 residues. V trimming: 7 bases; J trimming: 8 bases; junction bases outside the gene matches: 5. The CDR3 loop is CASKLAGPHEQFF. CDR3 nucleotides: TGCGCCAGCAAACTAGCGGGGCCCCATGAGCAGTTCTTC.

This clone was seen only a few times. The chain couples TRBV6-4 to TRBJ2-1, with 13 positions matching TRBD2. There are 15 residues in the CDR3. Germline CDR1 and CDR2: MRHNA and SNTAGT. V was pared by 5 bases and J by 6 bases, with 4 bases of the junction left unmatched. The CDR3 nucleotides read TGTGCCAGCAGTACTAGCGGGGGGGCCTCCAATGAGCAGTTCTTC. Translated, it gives CASSTSGGASNEQFF.

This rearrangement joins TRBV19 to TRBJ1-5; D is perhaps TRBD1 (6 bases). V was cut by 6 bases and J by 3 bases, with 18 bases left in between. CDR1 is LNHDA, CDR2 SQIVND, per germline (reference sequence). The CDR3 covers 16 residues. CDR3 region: CASSPIQGGNNQPQHF. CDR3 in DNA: TGTGCCAGTAGCCCTATACAGGGTGGGAACAATCAGCCCCAGCATTTT.

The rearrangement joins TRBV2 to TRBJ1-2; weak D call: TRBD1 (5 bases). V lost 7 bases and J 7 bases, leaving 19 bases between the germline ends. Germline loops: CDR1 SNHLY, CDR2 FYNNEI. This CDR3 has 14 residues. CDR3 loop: CASTGGQGRSGYTF. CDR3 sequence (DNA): TGTGCCAGCACGGGTGGGCAGGGTCGTTCTGGCTACACCTTC.

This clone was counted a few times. The CDR3 here is CASSSPLLAGRTDTQYF. The DNA for the CDR3 is TGTGCCAGCAGTTCCCCCCTATTAGCGGGGCGCACAGATACGCAGTATTTT. This chain joins TRBV27 and TRBJ2-3, with 8 positions matching TRBD2. V shed 4 bases, J shed 1 base, and the junction held 10 bases outside the gene matches. The CDR3 spans 17 residues. Looked up from germline, CDR1 is MNHEY and CDR2 is SMNVEV (reference sequence).

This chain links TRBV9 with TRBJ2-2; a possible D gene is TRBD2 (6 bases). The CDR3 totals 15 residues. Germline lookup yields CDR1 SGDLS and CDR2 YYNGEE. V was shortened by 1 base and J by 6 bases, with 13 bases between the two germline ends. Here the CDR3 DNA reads TGTGCCAGCAGCGTATCAGGTTGGGGGGCCGGGGAGCTGTTTTTT. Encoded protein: CASSVSGWGAGELFF.